Reported below is one T cell receptor beta chain. Its antigen remains unknown. The sample is drawn from a study of OX40 agonist ivuxolimab in advanced cancers. Study as a whole: Every 2 weeks, ivuxolimab was infused into the patients intravenously at between 0.01 and 10 mg/kg. Dose-escalation patients were diagnosed with hepatocellular carcinoma, melanoma, renal cell cancer or head and neck cancer.

Regarding the study as a whole: Fewer expanded clones were found on average in CD4+ than in CD8+ T cells.

Germline assignment: CDR1 SGHTA and CDR2 FQGNSA. V dropped 3 bases and J dropped 5; count of bases not matched to a gene: 10. The CDR3 loop spans 16 amino acids. This table comes from immunoSEQ multiplex PCR, and its TCRdb copy is limited to in-frame clones, with some not included. The data show 65,000 to 80,000 clones, with approximately 91% seen just once and approximately 0.69% held by the top ten. The genes are TRBV7-2 and TRBJ1-2; 9 nucleotides line up with TRBD1. The input for sequencing was CD4+ or CD8+ T cells sorted from blood, taken in a trial of the OX40 agonist ivuxolimab. The sequence derives from an adult with an advanced solid tumor such as melanoma, head and neck, liver or kidney cancer. The CDR3 loop is CASSFEPGTGFYGYTF. The CDR3 DNA reads as TGTGCCAGCAGCTTTGAACCCGGGACAGGGTTTTATGGCTACACCTTC.